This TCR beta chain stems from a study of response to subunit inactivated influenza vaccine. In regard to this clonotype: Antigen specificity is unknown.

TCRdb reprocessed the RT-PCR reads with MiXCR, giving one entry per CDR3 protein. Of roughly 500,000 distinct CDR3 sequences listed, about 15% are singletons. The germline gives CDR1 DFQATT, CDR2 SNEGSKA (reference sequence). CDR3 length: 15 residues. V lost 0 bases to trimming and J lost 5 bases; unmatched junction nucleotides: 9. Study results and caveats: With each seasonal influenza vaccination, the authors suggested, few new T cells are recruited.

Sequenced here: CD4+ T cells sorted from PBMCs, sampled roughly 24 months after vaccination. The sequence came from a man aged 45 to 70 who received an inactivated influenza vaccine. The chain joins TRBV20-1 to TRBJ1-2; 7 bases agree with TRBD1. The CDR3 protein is CSARDALGTAYGYTF. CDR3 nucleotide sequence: TGCAGTGCTAGAGACGCCCTCGGGACAGCATATGGCTACACCTTC.